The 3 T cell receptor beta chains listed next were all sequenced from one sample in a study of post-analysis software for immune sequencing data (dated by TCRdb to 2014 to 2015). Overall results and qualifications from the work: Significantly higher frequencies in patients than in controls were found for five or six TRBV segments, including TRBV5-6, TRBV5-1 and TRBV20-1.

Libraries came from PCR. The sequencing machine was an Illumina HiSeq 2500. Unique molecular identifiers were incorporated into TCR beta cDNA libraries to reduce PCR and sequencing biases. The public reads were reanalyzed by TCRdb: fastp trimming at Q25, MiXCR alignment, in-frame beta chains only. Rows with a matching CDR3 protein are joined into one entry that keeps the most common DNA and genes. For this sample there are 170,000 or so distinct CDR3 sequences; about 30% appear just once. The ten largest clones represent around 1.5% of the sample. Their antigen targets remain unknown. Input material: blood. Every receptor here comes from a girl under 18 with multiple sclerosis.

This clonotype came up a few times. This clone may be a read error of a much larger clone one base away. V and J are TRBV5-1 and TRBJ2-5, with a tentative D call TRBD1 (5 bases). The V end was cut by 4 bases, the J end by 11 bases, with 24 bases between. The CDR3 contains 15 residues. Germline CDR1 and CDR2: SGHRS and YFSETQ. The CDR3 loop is CASSRGRRSYNEQYF. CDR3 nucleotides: TGCGCCAGCAGCAGGGGCAGGAGATCCTACAATGAGCAGTACTTC.

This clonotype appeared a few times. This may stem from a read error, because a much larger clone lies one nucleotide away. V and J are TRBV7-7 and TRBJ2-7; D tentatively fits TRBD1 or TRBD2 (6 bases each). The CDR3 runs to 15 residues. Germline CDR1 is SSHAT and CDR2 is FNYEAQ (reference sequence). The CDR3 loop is CASSLALGGGNEQYF. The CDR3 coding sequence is TGTGCTAGCAGCTTAGCCCTCGGAGGGGGAAACGAGCAGTACTTC. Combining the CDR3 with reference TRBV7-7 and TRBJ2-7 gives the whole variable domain GAGVSQSPRYKVTKRGQDVTLRCDPISSHATLYWYQQALGQGPEFLTYFNYEAQPDKSGLPSDRFSAERPEGSISTLTIQRTEQRDSAMYRCASSLALGGGNEQYFGPGTRLTVT.

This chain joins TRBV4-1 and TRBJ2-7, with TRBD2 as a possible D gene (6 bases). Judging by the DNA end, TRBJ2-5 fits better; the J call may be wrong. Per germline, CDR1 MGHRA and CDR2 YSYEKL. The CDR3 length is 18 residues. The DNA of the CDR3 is TGCGCCAGCAGCCAAGACAGGGCGTCTTATGGAGGGTGGGAGACCCAGTACTTC. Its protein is CASSQDRASYGGWETQYF.